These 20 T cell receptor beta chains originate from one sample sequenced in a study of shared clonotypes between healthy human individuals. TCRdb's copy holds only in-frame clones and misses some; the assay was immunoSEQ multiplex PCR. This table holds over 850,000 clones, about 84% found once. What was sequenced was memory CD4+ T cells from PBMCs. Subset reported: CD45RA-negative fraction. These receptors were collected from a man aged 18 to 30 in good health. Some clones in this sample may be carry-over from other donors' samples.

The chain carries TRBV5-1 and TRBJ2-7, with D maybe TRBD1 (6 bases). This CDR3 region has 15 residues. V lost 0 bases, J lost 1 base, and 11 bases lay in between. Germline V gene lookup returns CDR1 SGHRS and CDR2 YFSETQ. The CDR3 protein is CASSLATGPSYEQYF. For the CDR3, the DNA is TGCGCCAGCAGCTTGGCAACAGGGCCATCCTACGAGCAGTACTTC.

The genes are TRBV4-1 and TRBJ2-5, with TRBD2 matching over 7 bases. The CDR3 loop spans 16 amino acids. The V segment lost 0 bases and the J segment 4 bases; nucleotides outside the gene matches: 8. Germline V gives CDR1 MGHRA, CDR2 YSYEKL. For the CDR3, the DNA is TGCGCCAGCAGCCAAGATCGCGCGGGAGTAACAGAGACCCAGTACTTC. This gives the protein CASSQDRAGVTETQYF.

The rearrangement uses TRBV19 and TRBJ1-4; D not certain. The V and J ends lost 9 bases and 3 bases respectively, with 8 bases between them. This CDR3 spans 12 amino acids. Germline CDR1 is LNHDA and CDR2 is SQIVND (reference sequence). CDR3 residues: CASQHANEKLFF. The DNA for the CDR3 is TGTGCCAGCCAACACGCTAATGAAAAACTGTTTTTT. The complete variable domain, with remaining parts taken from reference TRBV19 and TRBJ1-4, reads DGGITQSPKYLFRKEGQNVTLSCEQNLNHDAMYWYRQDPGQGLRLIYYSQIVNDFQKGDIAEGYSVSREKKESFPLTVTSAQKNPTAFYLCASQHANEKLFFGSGTQLSVL.

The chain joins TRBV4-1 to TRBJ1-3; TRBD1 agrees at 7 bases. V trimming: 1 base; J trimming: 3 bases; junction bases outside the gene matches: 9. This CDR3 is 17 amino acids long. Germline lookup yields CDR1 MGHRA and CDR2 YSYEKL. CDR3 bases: TGCGCCAGCAGCCAAGGAGAACAGGGGATTTATGGAAACACCATATATTTT. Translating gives CASSQGEQGIYGNTIYF.

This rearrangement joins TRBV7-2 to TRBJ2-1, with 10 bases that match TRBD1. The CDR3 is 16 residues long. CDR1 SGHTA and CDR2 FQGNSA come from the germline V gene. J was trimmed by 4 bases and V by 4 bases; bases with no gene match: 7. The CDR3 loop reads CASSSKPGQGYNEQFF. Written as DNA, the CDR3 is TGTGCCAGCAGCTCAAAACCGGGACAGGGGTACAATGAGCAGTTCTTC.

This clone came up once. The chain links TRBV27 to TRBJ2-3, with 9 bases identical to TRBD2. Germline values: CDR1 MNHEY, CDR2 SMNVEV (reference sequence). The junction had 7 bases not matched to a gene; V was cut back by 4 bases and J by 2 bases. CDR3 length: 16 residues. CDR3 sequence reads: CASSSRTSDNTDTQYF. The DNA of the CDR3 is TGTGCCAGCAGTTCCCGGACTAGCGACAACACAGATACGCAGTATTTT.

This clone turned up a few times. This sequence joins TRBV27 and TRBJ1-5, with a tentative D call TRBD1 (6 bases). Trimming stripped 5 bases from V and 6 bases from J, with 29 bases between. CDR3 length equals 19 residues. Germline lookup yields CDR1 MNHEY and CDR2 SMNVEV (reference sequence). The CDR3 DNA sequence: TGTGCCAGCAGTGCACGACCAATCGGGGGCCCTTGGTTGAGTCAGCCCCAGCATTTT. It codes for CASSARPIGGPWLSQPQHF.

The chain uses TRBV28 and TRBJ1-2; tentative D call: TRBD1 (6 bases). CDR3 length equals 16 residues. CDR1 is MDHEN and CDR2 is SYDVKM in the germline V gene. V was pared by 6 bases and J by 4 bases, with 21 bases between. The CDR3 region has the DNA TGTGCCAGCAGACTAAGACAGGCGGGCGGGATCTATGGCTACACCTTC. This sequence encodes CASRLRQAGGIYGYTF.

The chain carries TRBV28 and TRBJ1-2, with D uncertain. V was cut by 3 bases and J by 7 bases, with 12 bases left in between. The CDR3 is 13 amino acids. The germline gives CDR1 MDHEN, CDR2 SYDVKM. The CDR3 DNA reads TGTGCCAGCAGTTTTTTGGTTGGAGGTGGCTACACCTTC. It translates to CASSFLVGGGYTF.

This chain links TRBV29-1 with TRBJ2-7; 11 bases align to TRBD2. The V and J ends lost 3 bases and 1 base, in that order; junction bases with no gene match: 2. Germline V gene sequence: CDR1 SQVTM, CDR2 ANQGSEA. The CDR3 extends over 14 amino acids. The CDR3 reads CSVDVAGGSYEQYF. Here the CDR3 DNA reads TGCAGCGTTGACGTAGCGGGAGGGTCCTACGAGCAGTACTTC.

The CDR3 sequence: CASSFPAGVRGYTF. CDR3 nucleotide sequence: TGTGCCAGCAGTTTCCCGGCAGGAGTGCGTGGCTACACCTTC. The J gene is TRBJ1-2, the V gene TRBV28; D remains ambiguous. This CDR3 region has 14 residues. V shed 3 bases and J shed 7 bases, with 15 bases lying between them. Germline CDR1 and CDR2: MDHEN and SYDVKM.

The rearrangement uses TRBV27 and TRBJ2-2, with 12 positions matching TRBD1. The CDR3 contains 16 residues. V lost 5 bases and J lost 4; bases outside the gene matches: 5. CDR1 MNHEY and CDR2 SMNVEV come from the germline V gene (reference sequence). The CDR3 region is CASSRGQGASTGELFF. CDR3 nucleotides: TGTGCCAGCAGTCGGGGACAGGGGGCGAGCACCGGGGAGCTGTTTTTT.

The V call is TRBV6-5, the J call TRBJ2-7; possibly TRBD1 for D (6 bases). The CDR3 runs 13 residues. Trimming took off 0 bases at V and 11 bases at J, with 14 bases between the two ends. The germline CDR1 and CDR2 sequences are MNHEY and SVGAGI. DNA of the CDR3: TGTGCCAGCAGTTACTCGGGGGACAAGGGGGAGTACTTC. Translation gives CASSYSGDKGEYF.

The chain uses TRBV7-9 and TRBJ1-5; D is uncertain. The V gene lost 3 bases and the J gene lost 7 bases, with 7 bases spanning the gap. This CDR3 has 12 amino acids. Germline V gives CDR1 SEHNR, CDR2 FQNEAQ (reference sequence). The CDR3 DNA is TGTGCCAGCAGCTTGGCCTGGCAGCCCCAGCATTTT. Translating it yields CASSLAWQPQHF.

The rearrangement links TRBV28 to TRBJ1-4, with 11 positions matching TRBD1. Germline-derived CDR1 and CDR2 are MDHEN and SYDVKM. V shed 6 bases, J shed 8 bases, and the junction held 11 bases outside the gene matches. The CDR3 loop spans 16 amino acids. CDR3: CASRENIGTGGEKLFF. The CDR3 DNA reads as TGTGCCAGCAGAGAGAATATCGGGACAGGGGGGGAAAAACTGTTTTTT.

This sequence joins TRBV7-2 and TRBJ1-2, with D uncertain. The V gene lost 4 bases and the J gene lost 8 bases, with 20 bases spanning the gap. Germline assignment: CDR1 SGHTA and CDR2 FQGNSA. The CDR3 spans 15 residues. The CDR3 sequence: CASSSTRRLSPGYTF. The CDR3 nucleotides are TGTGCCAGCAGCTCCACACGGAGGTTATCCCCCGGCTACACCTTC.

CDR3 in amino acids: CASRRSSHTGELFF. The CDR3 DNA sequence: TGTGCCAGCCGGCGGAGTTCCCACACCGGGGAGCTGTTTTTT. The gene calls are TRBV7-3 and TRBJ2-2; no definite D call. Trimming removed 8 bases at V and 3 bases at J, with 13 bases between. The CDR3 is 14 residues long. Per germline, CDR1 SGHTA and CDR2 FQGTGA. Complete variable domain (other parts from reference TRBV7-3 and TRBJ2-2): GAGVSQTPSNKVTEKGKYVELRCDPISGHTALYWYRQSLGQGPEFLIYFQGTGAADDSGLPNDRFFAVRPEGSVSTLKIQRTERGDSAVYLCASRRSSHTGELFFGEGSRLTVL.

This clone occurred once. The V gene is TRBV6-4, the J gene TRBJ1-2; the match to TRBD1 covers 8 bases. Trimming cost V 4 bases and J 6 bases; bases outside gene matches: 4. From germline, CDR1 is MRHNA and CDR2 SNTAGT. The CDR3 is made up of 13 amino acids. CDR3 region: CASSADRAHGYTF. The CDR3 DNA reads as TGTGCCAGCAGTGCGGACAGGGCCCATGGCTACACCTTC.

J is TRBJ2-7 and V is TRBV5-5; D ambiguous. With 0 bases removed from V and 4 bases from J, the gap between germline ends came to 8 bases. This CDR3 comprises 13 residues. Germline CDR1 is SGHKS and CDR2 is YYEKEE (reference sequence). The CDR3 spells CASSLAGVYEQYF. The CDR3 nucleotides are TGTGCCAGCAGCTTGGCTGGGGTTTACGAGCAGTACTTC.

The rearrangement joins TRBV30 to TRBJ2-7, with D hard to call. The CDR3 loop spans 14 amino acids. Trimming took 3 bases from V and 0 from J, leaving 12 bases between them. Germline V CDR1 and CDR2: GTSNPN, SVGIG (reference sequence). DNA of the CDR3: TGTGCCTGGAGCCGCCTCAAGAGCTCCTACGAGCAGTACTTC. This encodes CAWSRLKSSYEQYF.